This T cell receptor (beta chain) is from a study of CD8 T cells in ankylosing spondylitis (dated by TCRdb to about 2017). Concerning the study at large: The study set out to find disease-linked TCR variants by profiling T cell receptor beta repertoires in ankylosing spondylitis patients and healthy donors. The full study cohort comprised 20 to 30 ankylosing spondylitis patients and roughly 110 healthy donors. Samples of peripheral blood were taken, and for ankylosing spondylitis patients, synovial fluid was collected as well. Overall results and qualifications from the work: The disease-linked clones were reported to be significantly enriched in matched synovial fluid samples from ankylosing spondylitis patients. Some motif variants had previously been reported in the synovial fluid and blood of reactive arthritis patients, which suggests shared mechanisms of disease initiation. A TCR beta motif of roughly 8 highly homologous amino acid variants appeared characteristic of blood from ankylosing spondylitis patients. In peripheral blood, the disease-linked clones were found at relatively low frequencies and had a CD8+ phenotype.

The germline V gene sets CDR1 to LGHNA and CDR2 to YSLEER. V was cut back by 0 bases and J by 0 bases, leaving a gap of 10 bases between them. The CDR3 has 16 amino acids, counting the end cysteine and phenylalanine. CDR3 DNA only is kept here, 48 bases in frame from base 1. This clonotype has more than one count but fewer than ten. Its antigen target is currently unknown. One base away there is no much larger clone; base qualities are not given. The instrument was an Illumina HiSeq 2500. Quantitative 5'-RACE with molecular barcodes was used to prepare TCR beta libraries. The authors' pipeline ran thus. A new computational method based on a probabilistic model of VDJ rearrangement was used to identify disease-linked TCR variants. Clones were called with MiXCR by TCRdb after fastp trimmed the public reads at Q25, and only in-frame beta chains were retained. CDR3 protein duplicates are merged, each entry listing the most common genes and DNA. For this entry, the V and J calls and clone size follow TCRdb and not the study's own pipeline. The sample records 290,000 or so distinct CDR3 sequences, about a fifth of which are singletons. The ten largest account for under 4% of the sample.

Source material: blood, either unsorted or a sorted T cell fraction (not recorded which). The chain is made from TRBV4-3 and TRBJ2-3, with no confidently assigned D gene. The clonotype was recovered from a female donor with ankylosing spondylitis or in good health (not recorded which). CDR3 protein: CASSQDWRTSTDTQYF. The bases are TGCGCCAGCAGCCAAGATTGGCGGACGAGCACAGATACGCAGTATTTT.